The entry below gives a single T cell receptor (beta chain) sequence along with its context. Participants spanned ages about 18 to 95 years and resided in some 22 US areas. Grouping used clinical history reported by participants in a survey and questionnaire. The sample originates from a study of blood T cell repertoires in COVID-19. Study background: The origin of the acute and convalescent COVID-19 samples was the United States, Italy and Spain.

Profiling relied on immunoSEQ multiplex PCR, and the TCRdb table lists in-frame clones only, not all of them. Of more than 300,000 clones in the sample, under 90% were seen once. The receptor comes from a man younger than 45 who had recovered from COVID-19. Sequenced input: PBMCs or T cells enriched from blood (not recorded which).

CDR3 loop: CASSGRGPVNEKLFF. The CDR3, as DNA: TGTGCCAGTAGTGGCAGGGGCCCAGTTAATGAAAAACTGTTTTTT. J is TRBJ1-4 and V is TRBV19; perhaps TRBD1 as D (6 bases). There are 15 residues in the CDR3. Trimming removed 5 bases from V and 4 bases from J, with 14 bases in between. CDR1 LNHDA and CDR2 SQIVND come from the germline V gene (reference sequence).